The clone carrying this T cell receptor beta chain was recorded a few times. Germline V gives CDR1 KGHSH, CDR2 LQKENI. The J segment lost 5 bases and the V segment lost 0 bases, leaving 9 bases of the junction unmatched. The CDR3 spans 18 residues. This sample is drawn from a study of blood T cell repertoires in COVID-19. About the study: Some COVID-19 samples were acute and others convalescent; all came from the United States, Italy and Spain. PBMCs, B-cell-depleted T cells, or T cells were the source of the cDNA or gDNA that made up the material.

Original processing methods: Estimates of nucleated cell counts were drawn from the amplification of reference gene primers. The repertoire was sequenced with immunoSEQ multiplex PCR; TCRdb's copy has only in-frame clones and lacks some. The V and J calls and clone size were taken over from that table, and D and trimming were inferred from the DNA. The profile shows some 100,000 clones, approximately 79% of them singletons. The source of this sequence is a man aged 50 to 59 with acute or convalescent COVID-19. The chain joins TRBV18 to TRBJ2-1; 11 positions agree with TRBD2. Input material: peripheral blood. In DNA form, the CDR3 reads TGTGCCAGCTCACCACCCCGGAGACTAGCGGGAACCAACAATGAGCAGTTCTTC. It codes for CASSPPRRLAGTNNEQFF.